This entry describes one TCR beta chain. CDR3 length: 15 residues. V was clipped by 4 bases and J by 5 bases; unmatched bases: 8. CDR1 LGHNA and CDR2 YSLEER come from the germline V gene. This sample stems from a study of response to subunit inactivated influenza vaccine. Each CDR3 protein is one row after TCRdb ran MiXCR on the RT-PCR reads. The sample consists of some 150,000 distinct CDR3 sequences, 12% of them appearing once. These data are also associated with another study on T cells expressing NK-cell markers. From that report: TCR beta cDNA was made by 5'RACE template switching with UMIs.

The receptor's source is a man aged 50-59 years who received an inactivated influenza vaccine. This specimen consisted of CD8+ T cells sorted from PBMCs, obtained 12 days after vaccination. V usage is TRBV4-3 and J usage is TRBJ2-7, with 10 bases that match TRBD2. Here the CDR3 DNA reads TGCGCCAGCAGCCCGAGCGGGAGGGCCCGTAACGAGCAGTACTTC. This codes for CASSPSGRARNEQYF.